A single sample gave rise to the 15 T cell receptor beta chains below, sequenced in a study of T cell changes during pregnancy in multiple sclerosis. The protocol was immunoSEQ multiplex PCR, while the TCRdb copy is restricted to in-frame clones and leaves out a portion. Of tens of thousands of clones listed, about 92% are singletons. The sample comprised peripheral blood. These receptors originate from a female donor with multiple sclerosis, enrolled in a pregnancy study.

The CDR3 DNA follows: TGTGCCAGCAGTCCCGGGGTGTCTAGCGGTTCGGGCCGGGGGGAGACCCAGTACTTC. Translating it yields CASSPGVSSGSGRGETQYF. The chain uses TRBV28 and TRBJ2-5, with 7 bases lining up with TRBD2. Trimming at V came to 5 bases and at J to 5 bases, leaving 23 bases not matched to a gene. The CDR3 runs 19 residues. Germline assignment: CDR1 MDHEN and CDR2 SYDVKM.

This clone occurred a few times. The chain uses TRBV7-9 and TRBJ1-1; D is unclear. This CDR3 spans 13 amino acids. V was trimmed by 2 bases and J by 5 bases, leaving 9 bases between them. Germline V gene lookup returns CDR1 SEHNR and CDR2 FQNEAQ (reference sequence). The DNA of the CDR3 is TGTGCCAGCAGCTTACCACTGACAACTGAAGCTTTCTTT. Translating it yields CASSLPLTTEAFF.

The chain is built from TRBV27 and TRBJ2-7, with D uncertain. The CDR3 length is 11 residues. V was shortened by 6 bases and J by 2 bases, with 5 bases between the two germline ends. Germline CDR1 reads MNHEY; CDR2 reads SMNVEV (reference sequence). CDR3 sequence (DNA): TGTGCCAGCAGAACCCCCTACGAGCAGTACTTC. Translation: CASRTPYEQYF.

The chain uses TRBV27 and TRBJ2-7, with 7 bases lining up with TRBD2. CDR3 size: 14 residues. Germline CDR1 MNHEY, CDR2 SMNVEV (reference sequence). The junction had 5 bases not matched to a gene; V was cut back by 6 bases and J by 0 bases. The CDR3 DNA reads TGTGCCAGCAGGTCTAGCGGACGCTCCTACGAGCAGTACTTC. Translation gives CASRSSGRSYEQYF.

This clone was picked up one time. CDR3 bases: TGCGCCAGCAGCCGCGGGACAGTCAATCAGCCCCAGCATTTT. Amino acid sequence: CASSRGTVNQPQHF. This chain connects TRBV4-1 to TRBJ1-5; 7 positions match TRBD1. This CDR3 is built from 14 residues. V shed 4 bases and J 3 bases; nucleotides not matched to a gene: 3. The germline V gene has CDR1 MGHRA and CDR2 YSYEKL.

The CDR3 loop is CASSLASGLYNEQFF. The CDR3 DNA sequence: TGCGCCAGCAGCTTGGCTAGCGGACTCTACAATGAGCAGTTCTTC. This chain connects TRBV5-1 to TRBJ2-1; 7 bases are shared with TRBD2. The CDR3 sequence is 15 residues long. After removal of 0 bases from V and 3 bases from J, the junction contained 3 bases not matched to a gene. Germline V CDR1 and CDR2: SGHRS, YFSETQ.

V and J are TRBV29-1 and TRBJ2-5; 11 nucleotides align to TRBD1. CDR1 is SQVTM, CDR2 ANQGSEA, per germline. With 6 bases clipped from V and 5 bases from J, the junction kept 11 bases outside the gene matches. The CDR3 totals 15 residues. The CDR3 loop is CSVKLRTGGEETQYF. The CDR3 DNA reads as TGCAGCGTCAAGCTACGGACAGGGGGCGAGGAGACCCAGTACTTC.

The chain has TRBV5-5 and TRBJ2-5, with 7 bases that match TRBD1. V shed 2 bases and J 3 bases; nucleotides not matched to a gene: 1. The CDR3 length is 13 residues. Germline CDR1 reads SGHKS; CDR2 reads YYEKEE (reference sequence). CDR3 loop: CASSFGTEETQYF. CDR3 DNA sequence: TGTGCCAGCAGCTTCGGGACAGAAGAGACCCAGTACTTC.

J is TRBJ2-7 and V is TRBV11-2, with D hard to call. Germline lookup yields CDR1 SGHAT and CDR2 FQNNGV. The CDR3 sequence is 12 residues long. The V end was cut by 2 bases, the J end by 2 bases, with 4 bases between. The CDR3 protein is CASSLNPYEQYF. CDR3 nucleotides: TGTGCCAGCAGCTTAAACCCCTACGAGCAGTACTTC.

The chain joins TRBV27 to TRBJ2-3; 7 bases match TRBD1. CDR3 length: 17 residues. The junction had 17 bases not matched to a gene; V was cut back by 5 bases and J by 6 bases. Germline V lookup: CDR1 MNHEY, CDR2 SMNVEV (reference sequence). CDR3 DNA: TGTGCCAGCAGTCCATCTGCTAGGGGGCTACATTTCGATACGCAGTATTTT. Its protein product is CASSPSARGLHFDTQYF.

V gene TRBV28 combines with J gene TRBJ2-7, with a weak D call TRBD2 (5 bases). The CDR3 has 11 amino acids. Germline V gives CDR1 MDHEN, CDR2 SYDVKM. Between the trimmed V and J ends, which lost 8 bases and 6 bases, there was a span of 11 bases. CDR3 protein: CASGRWSEQYF. The CDR3 coding sequence is TGTGCCAGCGGGAGATGGAGCGAGCAGTACTTC.

The rearrangement uses TRBV10-3 and TRBJ2-6; 7 bases match TRBD1. CDR1 and CDR2 (germline): ENHRY, SYGVKD. The CDR3 contains 17 residues. The V segment lost 5 bases and the J segment 0 bases; nucleotides outside the gene matches: 7. This chain's CDR3 is CAISRDRTTSGANVLTF. In DNA, the CDR3 is TGTGCCATCAGTAGGGACAGAACTACCTCTGGGGCCAACGTCCTGACTTTC.

This clone occurred a few times. The rearrangement joins TRBV10-2 to TRBJ1-5; possibly TRBD1 for D (5 bases). CDR1 WSHSY and CDR2 SAAADI come from the germline V gene. The V gene lost 4 bases and the J gene lost 6 bases, with 10 bases spanning the gap. The CDR3 loop spans 13 amino acids. CDR3 DNA: TGCGCCAGCAGTGGTCCGGGGGGTCAGCCCCAGCATTTT. This codes for CASSGPGGQPQHF.

V usage is TRBV7-2 and J usage is TRBJ1-3; D uncertain. This CDR3 is built from 15 residues. Germline assignment: CDR1 SGHTA and CDR2 FQGNSA. The ends were cut back, 2 bases at V and 3 bases at J, with 11 bases in the middle. The CDR3, as DNA: TGTGCCAGCAGCTTACAGGTTTCCGGTGGAAACACCATATATTTT. Translating gives CASSLQVSGGNTIYF.

The rearrangement links TRBV6-5 to TRBJ2-5; D unclear. Deletions cut 4 bases from V and 5 bases from J, with 14 bases between. The V gene's germline CDR1 is MNHEY and CDR2 SVGAGI. The CDR3 runs to 14 residues. CDR3 residues: CASSSLAFGETQYF. The CDR3 nucleotides read TGTGCCAGCAGTTCGCTGGCTTTCGGGGAGACCCAGTACTTC.